This section outlines one T cell receptor beta chain sequence together with its context. Antigen unknown. The CDR3 is made up of 17 amino acids. Trimming cost V 4 bases and J 1 base; bases outside gene matches: 5. CDR1 and CDR2 from the germline V gene are SGHRS and YFSETQ. The sample originates from a study of PD-1 blockade in classical Hodgkin lymphoma. Study-level findings and limits: Lower baseline TCR diversity was reported for newly diagnosed patients than for healthy donors.

TCRdb's table, derived via immunoSEQ multiplex PCR, lists solely in-frame clones and lacks some. The sample records 50,000 to 65,000 clones, approximately 90% being singletons. Patients all relapsed after autologous stem cell transplantation, and there was variation in brentuximab vedotin exposure. Complete response, partial response or progressive disease were the best responses. The sequencing used peripheral blood mononuclear cells (PBMCs), collected before the second cycle of nivolumab. This receptor was obtained from a human donor with classical Hodgkin lymphoma. This chain uses TRBV5-1 with TRBJ2-3; 14 nucleotides line up with TRBD2. The CDR3 sequence is CASSVSGLAGGTDTQYF. In nucleotides, the CDR3 is TGCGCCAGCAGCGTTTCGGGACTAGCGGGGGGCACAGATACGCAGTATTTT. Full variable domain (remainder filled in from reference TRBV5-1 and TRBJ2-3): KAGVTQTPRYLIKTRGQQVTLSCSPISGHRSVSWYQQTPGQGLQFLFEYFSETQRNKGNFPGRFSGRQFSNSRSEMNVSTLELGDSALYLCASSVSGLAGGTDTQYFGPGTRLTVL.